This T cell receptor (beta chain) comes out of a study of T cells expressing NK-cell markers. Background on the study: Repertoires of TCR beta were obtained from T cells sorted as CD3+CD56+NKG2C+, CD3+CD56+NKG2C- and CD3+CD56-NKG2C+.

Production of TCR beta cDNA relied on 5'RACE template switching with UMIs. TCRdb re-called the 5' RACE reads; every CDR3 protein appears as one record, without DNA. The sample includes a few hundred thousand distinct CDR3 sequences. The CDR3 has 16 residues. CDR1 is SGHAT, CDR2 FQNNGV, per germline. The chain uses TRBV11-2 and TRBJ1-4; TCRdb's assignment of TRBD1 cannot be checked, as there is no DNA. The sequenced sample consisted of blood T cells: a sorted CD56 or NKG2C T cell subset, CD4+ or CD8+ T cells, or bulk PBMC T cells (not recorded which). The sequence was obtained from a woman in her 50s in good health. The CDR3 protein is CASSSKLAGGNEKLFF.